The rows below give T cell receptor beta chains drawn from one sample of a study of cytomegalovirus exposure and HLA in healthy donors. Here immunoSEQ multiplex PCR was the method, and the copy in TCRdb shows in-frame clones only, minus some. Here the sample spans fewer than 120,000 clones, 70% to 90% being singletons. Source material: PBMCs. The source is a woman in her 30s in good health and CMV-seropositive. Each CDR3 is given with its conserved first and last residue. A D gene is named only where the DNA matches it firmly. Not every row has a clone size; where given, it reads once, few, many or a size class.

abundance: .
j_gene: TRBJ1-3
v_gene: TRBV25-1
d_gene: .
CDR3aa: CASSEWSGTGNTIYF
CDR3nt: TGTGCCAGCAGTGAATGGTCAGGGACTGGAAACACCATATATTTT

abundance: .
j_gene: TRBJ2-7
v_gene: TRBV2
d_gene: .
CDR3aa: CASSIGIYEQYF
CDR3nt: TGTGCCAGCAGCATCGGGATCTACGAGCAGTACTTC

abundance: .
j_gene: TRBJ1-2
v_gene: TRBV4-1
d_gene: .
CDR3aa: CASSQVSENGYTF
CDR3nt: TGCGCCAGCAGCCAAGTATCCGAGAATGGCTACACCTTC

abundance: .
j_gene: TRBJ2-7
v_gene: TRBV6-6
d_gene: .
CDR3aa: CASSSIRGLSSYEQYF
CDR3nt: TGTGCCAGCAGTTCGATAAGGGGGTTAAGCTCCTACGAGCAGTACTTC

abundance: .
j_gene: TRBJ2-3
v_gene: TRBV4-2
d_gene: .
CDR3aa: CASSPGGDTQYF
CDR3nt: TGTGCCAGCAGCCCCGGAGGCGATACGCAGTATTTT

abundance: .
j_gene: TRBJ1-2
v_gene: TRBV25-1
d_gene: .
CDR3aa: CASSDPSQGNYGYTF
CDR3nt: TGTGCCAGCAGTGATCCCTCCCAGGGGAACTATGGCTACACCTTC

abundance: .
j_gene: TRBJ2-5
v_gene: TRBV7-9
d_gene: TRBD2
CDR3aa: CASSLTSGTETQYF
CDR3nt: TGTGCCAGCAGCTTGACTAGCGGGACAGAGACCCAGTACTTC

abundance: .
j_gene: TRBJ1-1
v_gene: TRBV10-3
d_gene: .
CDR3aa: CAIRASHEAFF
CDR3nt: TGTGCCATCAGAGCTTCGCATGAAGCTTTCTTT

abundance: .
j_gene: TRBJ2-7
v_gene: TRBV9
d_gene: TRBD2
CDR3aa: CASSPGGGSYEQYF
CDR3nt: TGTGCCAGCAGCCCCGGGGGGGGATCCTACGAGCAGTACTTC

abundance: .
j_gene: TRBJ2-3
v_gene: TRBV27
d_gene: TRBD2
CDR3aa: CASRLSSGRFFGEDTQYF
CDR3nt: TGTGCCAGCAGGCTCTCTAGCGGGAGATTTTTCGGGGAAGATACGCAGTATTTT

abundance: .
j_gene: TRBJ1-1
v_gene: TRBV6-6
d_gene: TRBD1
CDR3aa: CASSFPQGVNTEAFF
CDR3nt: TGTGCCAGCAGTTTCCCCCAGGGGGTGAACACTGAAGCTTTCTTT

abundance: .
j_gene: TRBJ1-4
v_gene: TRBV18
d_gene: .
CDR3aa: CASSPDRNEKLFF
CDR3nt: TGTGCCAGCTCACCTGACAGGAATGAAAAACTGTTTTTT

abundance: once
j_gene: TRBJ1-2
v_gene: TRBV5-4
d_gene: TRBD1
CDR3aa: CASSLNRGWGYGYTF
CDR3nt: TGTGCCAGCAGCTTGAACAGGGGTTGGGGCTATGGCTACACCTTC

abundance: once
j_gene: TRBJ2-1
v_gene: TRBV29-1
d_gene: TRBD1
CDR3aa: CSVSPWGTGGNEQFF
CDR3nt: TGCAGCGTATCTCCTTGGGGGACAGGGGGTAATGAGCAGTTCTTC

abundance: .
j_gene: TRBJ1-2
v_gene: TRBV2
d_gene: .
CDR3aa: CASREYRNYGYTF
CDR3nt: TGTGCCAGCAGGGAATACAGGAACTATGGCTACACCTTC

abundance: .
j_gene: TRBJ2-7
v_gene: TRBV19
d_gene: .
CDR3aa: CASSIGQEQYF
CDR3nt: TGTGCCAGTAGTATAGGACAGGAGCAGTACTTC

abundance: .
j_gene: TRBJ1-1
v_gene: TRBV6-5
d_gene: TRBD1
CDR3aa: CASRPRDRLNTEAFF
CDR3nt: TGTGCCAGCAGGCCCAGGGACAGGCTGAACACTGAAGCTTTCTTT

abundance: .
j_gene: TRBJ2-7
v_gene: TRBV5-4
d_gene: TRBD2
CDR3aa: CASTLGGEDEQYF
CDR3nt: TGTGCCAGCACCCTGGGGGGGGAAGACGAGCAGTACTTC

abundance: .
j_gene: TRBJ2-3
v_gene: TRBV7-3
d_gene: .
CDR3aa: CASSLLGASTDTQYF
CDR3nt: TGTGCCAGCAGCTTATTAGGGGCGAGCACAGATACGCAGTATTTT

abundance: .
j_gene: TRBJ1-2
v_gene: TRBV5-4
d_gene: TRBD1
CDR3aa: CASSLGTGPGYTF
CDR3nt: TGTGCCAGCAGCCTTGGGACAGGGCCTGGCTACACCTTC

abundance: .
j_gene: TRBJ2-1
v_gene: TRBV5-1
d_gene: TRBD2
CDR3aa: CASSFFVSSLAEAWSYNEQFF
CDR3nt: TGCGCCAGCAGCTTTTTCGTTTCTTCACTAGCGGAAGCATGGTCCTACAATGAGCAGTTCTTC

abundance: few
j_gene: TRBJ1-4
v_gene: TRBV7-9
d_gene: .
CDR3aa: CASTLWGGENEKLFF
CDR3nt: TGTGCCAGCACCCTCTGGGGGGGGGAGAATGAAAAACTGTTTTTT

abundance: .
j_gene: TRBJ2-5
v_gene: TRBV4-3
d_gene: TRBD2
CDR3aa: CASSQLGGGALETQYF
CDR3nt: TGCGCCAGCAGCCAACTTGGCGGGGGGGCCCTGGAGACCCAGTACTTC

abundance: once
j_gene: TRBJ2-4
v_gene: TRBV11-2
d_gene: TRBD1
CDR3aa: CASSITTGNDIQYF
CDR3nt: TGTGCCAGCAGTATAACGACAGGGAATGACATTCAGTACTTC

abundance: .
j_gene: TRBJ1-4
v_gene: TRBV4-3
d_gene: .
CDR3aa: CASSLKESSNEKLFF
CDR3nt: TGCGCCAGCAGCCTTAAGGAGAGTTCGAATGAAAAACTGTTTTTT

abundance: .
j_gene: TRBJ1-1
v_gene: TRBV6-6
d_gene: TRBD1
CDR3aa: CASSRNRGQTEAFF
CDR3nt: TGTGCCAGCAGTAGAAACAGGGGGCAAACTGAAGCTTTCTTT

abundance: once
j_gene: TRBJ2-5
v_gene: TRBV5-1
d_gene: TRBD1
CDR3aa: CASSKGQGAETQYF
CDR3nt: TGCGCCAGCAGCAAGGGACAGGGTGCAGAGACCCAGTACTTC

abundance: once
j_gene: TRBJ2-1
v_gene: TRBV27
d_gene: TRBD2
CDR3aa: CASSLTSGGPPEQFF
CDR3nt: TGTGCCAGCAGCCTGACTAGCGGGGGGCCCCCTGAGCAGTTCTTC

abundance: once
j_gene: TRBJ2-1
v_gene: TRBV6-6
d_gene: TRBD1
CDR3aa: CASSYSTGERTGLFF
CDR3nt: TGTGCCAGCAGTTACAGCACAGGGGAACGTACCGGACTGTTCTTC